This T cell receptor beta chain derives from a study of human T cells and chemical hapten exposure. TCRdb re-called the RACE reads through MiXCR, storing one row per CDR3 protein. The data contain about 96,000 distinct CDR3 sequences, around 9.3% of them singletons. Only a few counts were recorded for this clonotype. This CDR3 contains 15 residues. With V trimmed by 3 bases and J by 1 base, 6 bases remained unmatched. Germline CDR1 and CDR2: MNHEY and SMNVEV (reference sequence). The time point: patch test 2, 6 weeks after DPC sensitization. The treatment is: therapeutic diphenylcyclopropenone sensitization with weekly scalp DPC. Each patch-test visit's blood sample preceded patch application.

The chain couples TRBV27 to TRBJ2-7; 7 bases map to TRBD2. The sample consisted of whole blood, taken in connection with sensitization to the hapten diphenylcyclopropenone (DPC). The receptor was isolated from a woman between 40 and 50 years old with alopecia areata. Some clones in this sample may be carry-over from other donors' samples. The CDR3 region has the DNA TGTGCCAGCAGTTTCGCGGGACTATCGTCCTACGAGCAGTACTTC. Encoded protein: CASSFAGLSSYEQYF.